This T cell receptor beta chain appears in the sequencing data of a study of T cell responses to AZD1222 COVID-19 vaccine. J gave up 1 base and V 3 bases, and 5 bases lay outside the gene matches. The CDR3 has 16 residues. CDR1 and CDR2 (germline): SGHRS, YFSETQ. TCRdb keeps only in-frame clones here, not all; method: immunoSEQ multiplex PCR. The table records approximately 220,000 clones, around 93% of them present only once. The sequence derives from an adult in good health. The J gene is TRBJ2-3, the V gene TRBV5-1; 10 positions agree with TRBD2. Source: peripheral blood, taken on day 0 of MenACWY control vaccination. CDR3 amino acids: CASSYSGGYRTDTQYF. CDR3 nucleotide sequence: TGCGCCAGCAGCTATAGCGGGGGGTACCGCACAGATACGCAGTATTTT.